The present T cell receptor (beta chain) was sequenced within a study of blood T cell repertoires in COVID-19. Across the study: Donors in the United States, Italy and Spain gave samples during acute or convalescent COVID-19.

CDR1 is MNHEY and CDR2 is SVGAGI in the germline V gene. The CDR3 has 14 amino acids. V was pared by 6 bases and J by 0 bases, with 9 bases between. Libraries were prepared by immunoSEQ multiplex PCR; TCRdb keeps only in-frame clonotypes and omits some of them. This table has 100,000 to 150,000 clones, about 93% appearing once. Patients at the Seattle site were enrolled during active infection and followed longitudinally. The clonotype comes from a man between 50 and 59 years old with COVID-19, enrolled during active disease. Sequenced material: peripheral blood. The chain uses TRBV6-5 and TRBJ1-3, with a tentative D call TRBD1 (5 bases). The DNA of the CDR3 is TGTGCCAGCAGCGGGCAGGGCTCTGGAAACACCATATATTTT. Translating it yields CASSGQGSGNTIYF.